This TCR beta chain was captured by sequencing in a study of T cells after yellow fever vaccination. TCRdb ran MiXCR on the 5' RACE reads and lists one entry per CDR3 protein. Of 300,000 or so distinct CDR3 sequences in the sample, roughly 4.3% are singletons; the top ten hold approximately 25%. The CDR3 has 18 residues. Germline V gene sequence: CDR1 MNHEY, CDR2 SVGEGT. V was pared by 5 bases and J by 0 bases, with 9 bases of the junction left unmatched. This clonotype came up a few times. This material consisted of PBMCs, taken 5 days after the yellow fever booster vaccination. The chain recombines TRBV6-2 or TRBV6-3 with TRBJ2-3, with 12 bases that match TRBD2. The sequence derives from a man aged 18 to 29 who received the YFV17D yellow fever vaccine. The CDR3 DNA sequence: TGTGCCAGCAGTGGACCGGGACTAGCGGGTTTTAGCACAGATACGCAGTATTTT. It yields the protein CASSGPGLAGFSTDTQYF.